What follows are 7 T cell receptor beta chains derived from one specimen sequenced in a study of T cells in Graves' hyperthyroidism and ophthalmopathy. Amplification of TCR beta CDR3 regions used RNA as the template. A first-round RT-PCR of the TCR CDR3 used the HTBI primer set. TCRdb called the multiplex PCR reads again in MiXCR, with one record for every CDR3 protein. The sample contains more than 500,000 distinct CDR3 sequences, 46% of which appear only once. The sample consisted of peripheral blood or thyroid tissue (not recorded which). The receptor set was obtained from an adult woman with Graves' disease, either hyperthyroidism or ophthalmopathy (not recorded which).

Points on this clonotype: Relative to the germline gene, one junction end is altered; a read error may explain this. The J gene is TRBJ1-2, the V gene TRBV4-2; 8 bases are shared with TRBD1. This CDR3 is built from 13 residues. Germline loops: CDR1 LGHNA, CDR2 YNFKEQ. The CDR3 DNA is TGTGCCAGCAGCCAAGGAGGGACAGGCGGGCCTAACTTC. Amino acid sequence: CASSQGGTGGPNF.

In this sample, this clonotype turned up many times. CDR3 nucleotides: TGCAGCGCTTCAAACAGGGGACCATACGAGCAGTACTTC. Protein product: CSASNRGPYEQYF. The chain employs TRBV20-1 and TRBJ2-7, with TRBD1 matching over 7 bases. The CDR3 is made up of 13 amino acids. Germline V CDR1 and CDR2: DFQATT, SNEGSKA (reference sequence).

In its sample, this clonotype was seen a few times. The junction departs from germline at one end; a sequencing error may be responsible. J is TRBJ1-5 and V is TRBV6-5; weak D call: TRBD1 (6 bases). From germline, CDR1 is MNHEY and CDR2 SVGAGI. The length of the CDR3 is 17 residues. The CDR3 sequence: CASSYSSAGASSQPQHF. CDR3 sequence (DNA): TGTGCCAGCAGTTACTCGTCTGCAGGGGCGAGCAGTCAGCCCCAGCATTTT.

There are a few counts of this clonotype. CDR3 DNA sequence: TGTGCCAGCAGCTTAGCCGGGGCAGGGTCCTACGAGCAGTACTTC. Protein: CASSLAGAGSYEQYF. The genes are TRBV7-2 and TRBJ2-7, with D possibly being TRBD1 or TRBD2 (5 bases each). The CDR3 runs to 15 residues. The V gene's germline CDR1 is SGHTA and CDR2 FQGNSA. The V end was cut by 0 bases, the J end by 1 base, with 10 bases between.

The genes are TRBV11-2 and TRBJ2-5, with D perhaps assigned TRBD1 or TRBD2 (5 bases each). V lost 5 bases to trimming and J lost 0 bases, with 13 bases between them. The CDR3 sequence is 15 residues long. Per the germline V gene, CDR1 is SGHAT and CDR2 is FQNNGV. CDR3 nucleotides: TGTGCCAGCAGCACCGGGGCAGCCAACCAAGAGACCCAGTACTTC. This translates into CASSTGAANQETQYF.

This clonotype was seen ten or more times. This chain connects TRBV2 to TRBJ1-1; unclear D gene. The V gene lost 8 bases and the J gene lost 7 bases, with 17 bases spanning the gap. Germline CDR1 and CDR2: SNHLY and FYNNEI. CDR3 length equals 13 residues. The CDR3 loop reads CASSRTGVIEAFF. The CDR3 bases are TGTGCCAGCTCAAGGACTGGGGTTATTGAAGCTTTCTTT. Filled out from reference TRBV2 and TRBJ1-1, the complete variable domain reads EPEVTQTPSHQVTQMGQEVILRCVPISNHLYFYWYRQILGQKVEFLVSFYNNEISEKSEIFDDQFSVERPDGSNFTLKIRSTKLEDSAMYFCASSRTGVIEAFFGQGTRLTVV.

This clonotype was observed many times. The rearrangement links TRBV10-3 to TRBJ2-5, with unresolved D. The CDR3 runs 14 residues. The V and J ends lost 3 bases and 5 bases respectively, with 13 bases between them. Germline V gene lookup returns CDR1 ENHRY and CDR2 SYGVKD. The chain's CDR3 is CAISESGRTETQYF. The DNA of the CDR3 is TGTGCCATCAGTGAATCCGGTCGCACTGAGACCCAGTACTTC.